This TCR beta chain was profiled in a study of blood T cell repertoires in COVID-19. Overall study context: Collection of acute and convalescent COVID-19 samples took place in the United States, Italy and Spain. Nucleic acid was either cDNA or gDNA, and it came from T cells, B-cell-depleted T cells, or PBMCs.

In germline, CDR1 is LGHDT, CDR2 YNNKEL (reference sequence). This CDR3 contains 14 residues. J lost 10 bases, V lost 4 bases, and 7 bases had no gene match. As processed by the authors: Amplification of reference gene primers was used by the study to estimate nucleated cell counts. The repertoire was sequenced with immunoSEQ multiplex PCR; TCRdb's copy has only in-frame clones and lacks some. V, J and clone size derive from that table, while D and trimming were established from the DNA sequence. This sample has over 250,000 clones, with roughly 85% found just once. The V call is TRBV3-1 (or the pseudogene TRBV3-2), the J call TRBJ2-1; 10 bases agree with TRBD2. The sequencing input was peripheral blood. The source of this sequence is a human donor in a cohort sampled during active COVID-19. CDR3 nucleotide sequence: TGTGCCAGCAGCCCGGGCAGCGGGAGGGCCGAGCAGTTCTTC. It yields the protein CASSPGSGRAEQFF.